This T cell receptor beta chain was obtained from a study of PD-1 blockade in classical Hodgkin lymphoma. Trimming took 4 bases from V and 3 from J; bases not matched to a gene: 6. CDR1 SGHDT and CDR2 YYEEEE come from the germline V gene. The CDR3 length is 14 residues. Time point noted: cycle 4 day 1 (C4D1), after 5 to 7 weeks of nivolumab. Each patient experienced a relapse that followed autologous stem cell transplantation, and brentuximab vedotin exposure varied. Some clones are missing from TCRdb's copy, which holds only in-frame ones; the method was immunoSEQ multiplex PCR. The sample has around 90,000 clones, around four fifths seen once; the top ten hold 9.4%.

The material sequenced was peripheral blood mononuclear cells (PBMCs), taken before the fourth cycle of nivolumab. The origin of this receptor is a human donor with classical Hodgkin lymphoma. The rearrangement links TRBV5-6 to TRBJ2-7; 8 positions agree with TRBD1. Here the CDR3 DNA reads TGTGCCAGCAGCCCCGGACAGGGCCGCTACGAGCAGTACTTC. It codes for CASSPGQGRYEQYF.